Included here is one T cell receptor beta chain sequence, with context. As yet, its antigen is unknown. This record comes from a study of graft-versus-host responses after intestinal transplantation. In the study overall: Recipients were all induced with anti-thymocyte globulin, then given tacrolimus and steroids for 3 to 4 years. Study-level points and caveats: GvH clonotypes were identified within recipient marrow, with a subset emerging first in ileum or blood. Levels of circulating GvH clones at their peak were associated with early post-transplant HvG declines.

Some clones are missing from TCRdb's copy, which holds only in-frame ones; the method was immunoSEQ multiplex PCR. The profile covers roughly 60,000 clones, with around 90% appearing a single time and less than 2% taken by the ten largest. Germline V CDR1 and CDR2: SGHTA, FQGNSA. CDR3 length: 15 residues. The ends lost 2 bases at V and 7 bases at J; junction bases unmatched: 8. The receptor was isolated from a human patient who received an intestinal transplant, so some T cells may come from the graft donor. The V call is TRBV7-2, the J call TRBJ2-7; TRBD2 agrees at 10 bases. This specimen was PBMCs, taken 26 days after transplant. This CDR3 is CASSLSLAGAGEQYF. The DNA for the CDR3 is TGTGCCAGCAGCTTAAGTCTAGCGGGAGCCGGGGAGCAGTACTTC.